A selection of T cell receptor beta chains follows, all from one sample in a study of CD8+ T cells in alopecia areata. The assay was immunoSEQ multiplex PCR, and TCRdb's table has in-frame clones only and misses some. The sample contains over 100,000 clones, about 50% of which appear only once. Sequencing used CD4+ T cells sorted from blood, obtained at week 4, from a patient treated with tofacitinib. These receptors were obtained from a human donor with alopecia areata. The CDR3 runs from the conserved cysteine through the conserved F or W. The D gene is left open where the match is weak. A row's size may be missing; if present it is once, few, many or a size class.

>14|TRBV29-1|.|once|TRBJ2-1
TGCAGCCCCAAAGCCCGGAACTCCTACAATGAGCAGTTCTTC
CSPKARNSYNEQFF
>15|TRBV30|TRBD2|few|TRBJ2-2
TGTGCCTGGAGTGTGGTAGCGGGAAGAACCGGGGAGCTGTTTTTT
CAWSVVAGRTGELFF
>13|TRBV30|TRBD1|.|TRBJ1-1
TGTGCCTGGAAGGGACAGCCGAACACTGAAGCTTTCTTT
CAWKGQPNTEAFF
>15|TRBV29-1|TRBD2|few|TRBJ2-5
TGCAGCGCTCTAACTCTAGCGGGAGGGCTTGAGACCCAGTACTTC
CSALTLAGGLETQYF
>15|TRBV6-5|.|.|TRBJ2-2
TGTGCCAGCAGTTACAGGACCAGGGACACCGGGGAGCTGTTTTTT
CASSYRTRDTGELFF
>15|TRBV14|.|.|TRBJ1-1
TGTGCCAGCAGCCAATTTGGGTACCGGGACACTGAAGCTTTCTTT
CASSQFGYRDTEAFF
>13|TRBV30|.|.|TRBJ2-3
TGTGCCTGGACGGGGGGCAACACAGATACGCAGTATTTT
CAWTGGNTDTQYF
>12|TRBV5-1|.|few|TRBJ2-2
TGCGCCAGCAGCTTGGACACCGGGGAGCTGTTTTTT
CASSLDTGELFF
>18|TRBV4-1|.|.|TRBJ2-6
TGCGCCAGCAGCCAAGACTGGTCGTCGGGGTCTGGGGCCAACGTCCTGACTTTC
CASSQDWSSGSGANVLTF
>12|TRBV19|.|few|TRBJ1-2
TGTGCCAGTTCTCCAGGCCTCGTCGGCTACACCTTC
CASSPGLVGYTF
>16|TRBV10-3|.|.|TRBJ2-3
TGTGCCATCAGTGAGTCGAAGGAACTAGCAGCAGATACGCAGTATTTT
CAISESKELAADTQYF
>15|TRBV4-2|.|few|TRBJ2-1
TGTGCCAGCAGCCAAGGGACTGGGGGGGCCAATGAGCAGTTCTTC
CASSQGTGGANEQFF
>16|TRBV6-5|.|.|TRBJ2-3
TGTGCCAGCAGTTACTCCAGTAGAGGGGCCACAGATACGCAGTATTTT
CASSYSSRGATDTQYF
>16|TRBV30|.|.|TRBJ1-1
TGTGCCTGGAGTGTCACAGCTCCGCCGATGAACACTGAAGCTTTCTTT
CAWSVTAPPMNTEAFF
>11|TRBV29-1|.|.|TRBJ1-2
TGCAGCGCTACTGCAGGGCGCGGCTACACCTTC
CSATAGRGYTF
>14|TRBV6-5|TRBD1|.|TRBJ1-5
TGTGCCAGCAGTCGTAACGACAGGGAAAAGGGACAGCATTTT
CASSRNDREKGQHF
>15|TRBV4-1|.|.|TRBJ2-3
TGCGCCAGCAGCCAAGATTTTGTGGGCACAGATACGCAGTATTTT
CASSQDFVGTDTQYF
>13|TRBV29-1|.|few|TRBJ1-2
TGCAGCGTGGGGGGACGGGCTAACTATGGCTACACCTTC
CSVGGRANYGYTF
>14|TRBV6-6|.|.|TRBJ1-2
TGTGCCAGCAGTTACAGGGGAAGGGGCTATGGCTACACCTTC
CASSYRGRGYGYTF
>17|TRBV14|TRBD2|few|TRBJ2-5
TGTGCCAGCAGCCAAAGGGGGCTAGCGGGAGGCCAAGAGACCCAGTACTTC
CASSQRGLAGGQETQYF
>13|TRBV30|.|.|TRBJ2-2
TGTGCCTGGAGTGTAGTTCTGGACGGGGAGCTGTTTTTT
CAWSVVLDGELFF
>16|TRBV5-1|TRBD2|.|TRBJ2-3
TGCGCCAGCAGCTTGGGGACTAGCGGGGACACAGATACGCAGTATTTT
CASSLGTSGDTDTQYF